These T cell receptor beta chains were read from a single sample in a study of T cells in Graves' hyperthyroidism and ophthalmopathy. Each CDR3 protein gets one entry after TCRdb re-called the multiplex PCR reads with MiXCR. The table has 400,000 or so distinct CDR3 sequences, 11% to 15% seen once. Sample: blood. The receptors originated from a man aged 50-60 years with Graves' ophthalmopathy. The CDR3 runs from the conserved cysteine through the conserved F or W. Expanded clones get a size class; other rows say once, few or many, or leave the size out.

>TRBJ2-7|-|TRBV27
CASSLVGGSRYEQYF
>TRBJ1-2|-|TRBV2
CASSGQGVNYGYTF
>TRBJ2-6|many|TRBV12-3/TRBV12-4
CASRLHRGSGANVLTF
>TRBJ2-3|many|TRBV30
CAWSGRRALASTDTQYF
>TRBJ1-1|many|TRBV5-6
CASSLRRREGTEAFF
>TRBJ1-1|many|TRBV6-1
CASSAAGRGTGGRSTEAFF
>TRBJ2-5|many|TRBV7-8
CASSFGGTTLGTQYF
>TRBJ2-2|-|TRBV27
CASSLSDLAGYDTGELFF
>TRBJ2-7|many|TRBV12-3/TRBV12-4
CASSPGQGYPEQYF
>TRBJ2-7|-|TRBV7-2
CASSSGGGGGEQYF
>TRBJ1-5|-|TRBV2
CAVGSDYNQPQHF
>TRBJ1-6|-|TRBV28
CASRTPTGLNSPLHF
>TRBJ1-5|many|TRBV3-1
CASSQAGHNQPQHF
>TRBJ2-7|few|TRBV27
CASSVWGQASYEQYF
>TRBJ2-2|few|TRBV3-1
CASSPLHNTGELFF
>TRBJ2-5|many|TRBV5-1
CASSRGRWETQYF
>TRBJ2-3|-|TRBV6-9
CASSYGTGNSGTDTQYF
>TRBJ2-1|many|TRBV3-1
CASSARDRDNEQFF
>TRBJ2-5|-|TRBV28
CASRGAYWGAPTVPQYF
>TRBJ2-6|few|TRBV19
CASSVQDSGANVLTF
>TRBJ2-4|many|TRBV3-1
CASSQNPPGNLAGVRDIQYF
>TRBJ2-7|many|TRBV19
CASSMVPYEQYF
>TRBJ2-7|many|TRBV27
CASSFYSPPYEQYF
>TRBJ2-7|many|TRBV20-1
CSAKDPPSSYEQYF
>TRBJ2-7|many|TRBV28
CASSFRGAEQYF
>TRBJ2-7|many|TRBV29-1
CSVVGGGGYEQYF
>TRBJ2-7|many|TRBV6-1
CASSEAPGPNWDEQYF
>TRBJ2-3|many|TRBV6-6
CASSYSTSGGDTQYF
>TRBJ2-1|many|TRBV14
CASSQELAGHNEQFF
>TRBJ1-1|-|TRBV6-1
CASSQIEAFF
>TRBJ1-1|-|TRBV29-1
CSAGGDRVEGTEAFF
>TRBJ2-2|-|TRBV4-1
CASSHHSGLALGGSGELFF
>TRBJ2-4|-|TRBV20-1
CSAGTGGGKNIQYF
>TRBJ1-1|-|TRBV12-3/TRBV12-4
CASSLSESKAFF
>TRBJ2-1|many|TRBV13
CASSLVAGAGEQFF
>TRBJ2-5|many|TRBV6-1
CASSRRGQETQYF
>TRBJ2-2|many|TRBV28
CATSGYRPTGELFF
>TRBJ2-5|many|TRBV20-1
CSALDRAETQYF
>TRBJ2-1|many|TRBV12-3/TRBV12-4
CASSPAPGLYNEQFF
>TRBJ2-2|few|TRBV29-1
CSVEVSQLTGELFF
>TRBJ2-5|few|TRBV10-1
CASSESSGLAEETQYF
>TRBJ2-2|-|TRBV6-1
CASSEALRKKGNGELFF
>TRBJ1-1|-|TRBV20-1
CSARDQVPTEAFF
>TRBJ1-5|-|TRBV24-1
CATSDLAAPGQTEFHF
>TRBJ1-2|-|TRBV19
CASSARDRLTYGYTF
>TRBJ2-5|-|TRBV20-1
CSVRGQTGETQYF
>TRBJ2-1|many|TRBV5-1
CASSFEAGAAEQFF
>TRBJ2-3|few|TRBV4-2
CASSPQAGRGTDTQYF
>TRBJ2-5|-|TRBV5-1
CASSLVGLFLETQYF
>TRBJ1-2|many|TRBV13
CASSLAHLPGLYGYTF
>TRBJ2-2|-|TRBV20-1
CSARPLGRGTGELFF
>TRBJ1-6|few|TRBV30
CAWSVDRNSPLHF